These 31 T cell receptor beta chains share one sample of origin, sequenced in a study of somatic mutations in cytotoxic T cells in rheumatoid arthritis. The method was immunoSEQ multiplex PCR; TCRdb's version includes in-frame clones alone and lacks a portion of them. The sample has about 7,400 clones, around 89% seen once. Sequenced input: CD8+ T cells sorted from blood. These receptors all stem from a woman in her seventies with rheumatoid arthritis.

The rearrangement links TRBV11-3 to TRBJ2-7; D is unclear. Germline-derived CDR1 and CDR2 are SGHNT and YENEEA. Trimming removed 1 base from V and 0 bases from J, with 10 bases in between. The CDR3 sequence is 15 residues long. This chain's CDR3 is CASSLVGGHSYEQYF. In DNA, the CDR3 is TGTGCCAGCAGCTTAGTCGGCGGTCACTCCTACGAGCAGTACTTC.

This chain joins TRBV7-8 and TRBJ1-5; 9 bases are shared with TRBD1. CDR3 length: 17 amino acids. Trimming removed 2 bases from V and 6 bases from J; junction bases left unmatched: 11. CDR1 SGHVS and CDR2 FQNEAQ come from the germline V gene. In nucleotides, the CDR3 is TGTGCCAGCAGCTTACCTGCCGGGACAGGGCTAGGTCAGCCCCAGCATTTT. Translated, it gives CASSLPAGTGLGQPQHF.

About this clone: The junction shows a germline mismatch at one end, possibly a read error. The chain uses TRBV7-7 and TRBJ2-3, with no clear D. The CDR3 totals 16 residues. Germline V gene lookup returns CDR1 SSHAT and CDR2 FNYEAQ (reference sequence). The chain's CDR3 is CASSPLIAPSTDTQYF. CDR3 nucleotide sequence: TGTGCTAGCAGCCCCCTAATTGCCCCTAGCACAGATACGCAGTATTTT.

The J gene is TRBJ1-5, the V gene TRBV5-1; D gene uncertain. Germline CDR1 and CDR2: SGHRS and YFSETQ. The CDR3 length is 15 residues. V lost 4 bases and J 6 bases, leaving 17 bases between the germline ends. The CDR3 region is CASSLLAGTGQPQHF. DNA of the CDR3: TGCGCCAGCAGCCTACTGGCAGGTACTGGTCAGCCCCAGCATTTT.

The V gene is TRBV6-5, the J gene TRBJ2-2; 11 bases are shared with TRBD1. V was pared by 7 bases and J by 4 bases, with 5 bases of the junction left unmatched. Germline CDR1 and CDR2: MNHEY and SVGAGI. The CDR3 sequence is 15 residues long. CDR3 loop: CASIPGTGGTGELFF. The DNA of the CDR3 is TGTGCCAGCATTCCTGGGACAGGGGGCACCGGGGAGCTGTTTTTT.

This chain uses TRBV27 with TRBJ2-1; 12 bases agree with TRBD2. The CDR3 loop spans 16 amino acids. Germline V CDR1 and CDR2: MNHEY, SMNVEV (reference sequence). With 7 bases clipped from V and 0 bases from J, the junction kept 4 bases outside the gene matches. In nucleotides, the CDR3 is TGTGCCAGCACACTGACTAGCGGGAGCTCCTACAATGAGCAGTTCTTC. Its translation is CASTLTSGSSYNEQFF.

The chain combines TRBV11-2 with TRBJ1-3, with TRBD1 identical over 7 bases. CDR1 is SGHAT and CDR2 is FQNNGV in the germline V gene. The CDR3 covers 12 residues. The ends lost 4 bases at V and 12 bases at J; junction bases unmatched: 6. CDR3 sequence reads: CASSSGGHRIYF. The CDR3 nucleotides read TGTGCCAGCAGCTCAGGGGGACATCGCATATATTTT.

The V gene is TRBV7-9, the J gene TRBJ2-7, with a tentative D call TRBD2 (6 bases). CDR1 is SEHNR, CDR2 FQNEAQ, per germline (reference sequence). The V end lost 5 bases, the J end lost 2 bases, and 19 bases lay between the germline ends. This CDR3 spans 16 amino acids. The CDR3 bases are TGTGCCAGCAGCCCAATTGGAGGGCCGGGCCCCTACGAGCAGTACTTC. Translated: CASSPIGGPGPYEQYF.

CDR3 region: CASSTLGLAGVNEQFF. For the CDR3, the DNA is TGCGCCAGCAGCACCTTAGGACTAGCGGGAGTGAATGAGCAGTTCTTC. The chain recombines TRBV4-1 with TRBJ2-1; 13 nucleotides match TRBD2. The CDR3 has 16 residues. Germline lookup yields CDR1 MGHRA and CDR2 YSYEKL. The V segment lost 5 bases and the J segment 7 bases; nucleotides outside the gene matches: 8.

The chain is built from TRBV9 and TRBJ2-2; TRBD2 agrees at 15 bases. The length of the CDR3 is 16 residues. J was trimmed by 6 bases and V by 3 bases; bases with no gene match: 3. Germline assignment: CDR1 SGDLS and CDR2 YYNGEE. The CDR3: CASSERTSGRAGELFF. The CDR3, as DNA: TGTGCCAGCAGCGAGAGGACTAGCGGGAGGGCCGGGGAGCTGTTTTTT.

The chain recombines TRBV9 with TRBJ2-3; no definite D call. Per germline, CDR1 SGDLS and CDR2 YYNGEE. The CDR3 totals 18 residues. The V and J ends lost 4 bases and 1 base respectively, with 22 bases between them. The CDR3 coding sequence is TGTGCCAGCAGCTCCCGCCCCGGCCAGAGAGAGGGCACAGATACGCAGTATTTT. Translation: CASSSRPGQREGTDTQYF.

The chain uses TRBV4-2 and TRBJ1-5; 8 bases align to TRBD1. The CDR3 is 15 residues long. V shed 0 bases and J 7 bases; nucleotides not matched to a gene: 5. The germline V gene encodes CDR1 LGHNA and CDR2 YNFKEQ. The CDR3 protein is CASSQEDRGGQPQHF. The CDR3 coding sequence is TGTGCCAGCAGCCAAGAAGACAGGGGAGGACAGCCCCAGCATTTT.

This chain connects TRBV7-6 to TRBJ1-1, with 9 bases matching TRBD1. The CDR3 extends over 16 amino acids. Germline trimming cut 1 base from V and 6 bases from J; bases unmatched to any gene: 9. Germline assignment: CDR1 SGHVS and CDR2 FNYEAQ. CDR3 protein: CASSLGPDRGVAEAFF. In nucleotides, the CDR3 is TGTGCCAGCAGCTTAGGCCCGGACAGGGGAGTAGCTGAAGCTTTCTTT. The whole variable domain, filled in from reference TRBV7-6 and TRBJ1-1, reads GAGVSQSPRYKVTKRGQDVALRCDPISGHVSLYWYRQALGQGPEFLTYFNYEAQQDKSGLPNDRFSAERPEGSISTLTIQRTEQRDSAMYRCASSLGPDRGVAEAFFGQGTRLTVV.

This sequence joins TRBV10-1 and TRBJ2-7; 9 nucleotides match TRBD1. Germline V gene sequence: CDR1 WNHNN, CDR2 SYGVQD (reference sequence). The CDR3 consists of 16 residues. With 9 bases clipped from V and 0 bases from J, the junction kept 12 bases outside the gene matches. The CDR3 bases are TGCGCCAGTGGACAGGGGACCCTTCGTTTCTCCTACGAGCAGTACTTC. This encodes CASGQGTLRFSYEQYF.

J is TRBJ2-1 and V is TRBV10-3, with D tentatively TRBD1 (5 bases). The CDR3 consists of 13 residues. The germline CDR1 and CDR2 sequences are ENHRY and SYGVKD. Trimming took off 3 bases at V and 6 bases at J, with 9 bases between the two ends. CDR3 loop: CAISERGFNEQFF. In DNA, the CDR3 is TGTGCCATCAGTGAAAGGGGCTTCAATGAGCAGTTCTTC.

The chain has TRBV6-5 and TRBJ1-2; D unresolved. In germline, CDR1 is MNHEY, CDR2 SVGAGI. Trimming stripped 0 bases from V and 4 bases from J, with 15 bases between. The CDR3 has 16 residues. The CDR3 DNA sequence: TGTGCCAGCAGTTACTCGGCGGAGGATGTTGGCTATGGCTACACCTTC. Residues: CASSYSAEDVGYGYTF.

The V gene is TRBV5-6, the J gene TRBJ1-2; 9 bases line up with TRBD1. V lost 3 bases and J lost 4; bases outside the gene matches: 7. The CDR3 contains 15 residues. From germline, CDR1 is SGHDT and CDR2 YYEEEE. The CDR3: CASSSPGQGLYGYTF. The CDR3 nucleotides are TGTGCCAGCAGCTCTCCGGGACAGGGCCTCTATGGCTACACCTTC.

CDR3 region: CASSPTSGGAAGETQYF. CDR3 coding DNA: TGTGCCAGCTCCCCCACTAGCGGGGGGGCCGCTGGAGAGACCCAGTACTTC. This rearrangement joins TRBV18 to TRBJ2-5; 13 bases are a match to TRBD2. This CDR3 is 17 amino acids long. The J segment lost 4 bases and the V segment lost 6 bases, leaving 11 bases of the junction unmatched. The germline V gene has CDR1 KGHSH and CDR2 LQKENI.

The V call is TRBV4-3, the J call TRBJ1-1; D remains ambiguous. Germline values: CDR1 LGHNA, CDR2 YSLEER. The CDR3 consists of 15 residues. Trimming shortened V by 6 bases and J by 2 bases, and 16 bases separated the two germline ends. The CDR3 DNA follows: TGCGCCAGCAGTCTTCAGGAGTCGGGAAACACTGAAGCTTTCTTT. Translated: CASSLQESGNTEAFF.

V gene TRBV11-3 combines with J gene TRBJ2-1; D is unresolved. CDR3 size: 14 residues. V was cut by 5 bases and J by 6 bases, with 14 bases left in between. Germline-derived CDR1 and CDR2 are SGHNT and YENEEA. The CDR3 reads CASSGDSGFNEQFF. CDR3 DNA sequence: TGTGCCAGCAGCGGAGATAGTGGGTTCAATGAGCAGTTCTTC.

The chain carries TRBV10-3 and TRBJ2-7; TRBD1 aligns across 9 bases. The length of the CDR3 is 15 residues. The V gene end was trimmed by 2 bases and the J gene end by 0 bases; junction bases not matched to a gene: 2. Germline CDR1 is ENHRY and CDR2 is SYGVKD. The CDR3 coding sequence is TGTGCCATCAGTGAGGAGACAGGGGGCTCCTACGAGCAGTACTTC. It translates to CAISEETGGSYEQYF.

The chain recombines TRBV18 with TRBJ2-5; the match to TRBD1 covers 11 bases. The CDR3 runs to 15 residues. Germline trimming cut 6 bases from V and 2 bases from J; bases unmatched to any gene: 5. Germline CDR1 is KGHSH and CDR2 is LQKENI. DNA of the CDR3: TGTGCCAGCTCCCCCGGGACAGGGGGGCAAGAGACCCAGTACTTC. Its translation is CASSPGTGGQETQYF. Full variable domain (remainder filled in from reference TRBV18 and TRBJ2-5): NAGVMQNPRHLVRRRGQEARLRCSPMKGHSHVYWYRQLPEEGLKFMVYLQKENIIDESGMPKERFSAEFPKEGPSILRIQQVVRGDSAAYFCASSPGTGGQETQYFGPGTRLLVL.

The chain couples TRBV7-8 to TRBJ1-3; D unresolved. V was cut by 3 bases and J by 4 bases, with 19 bases left in between. Germline values: CDR1 SGHVS, CDR2 FQNEAQ. CDR3 length: 17 amino acids. The CDR3 reads CASSLGATGSTGNTIYF. The CDR3 nucleotides read TGTGCCAGCAGCTTGGGTGCCACCGGGTCAACGGGAAACACCATATATTTT.

With respect to this clone: The junction departs from germline at one end; a sequencing error may be responsible. The V call is TRBV7-7, the J call TRBJ2-1, with D possibly being TRBD2 (6 bases). Per germline, CDR1 SSHAT and CDR2 FNYEAQ (reference sequence). The CDR3 contains 13 residues. The CDR3 DNA sequence: TGTGCTAGCAAGGCTAGCGAGAGCAATGAGCAGTTCTTC. The encoded protein is CASKASESNEQFF.

V is TRBV11-2 and J is TRBJ1-4, with 11 bases matching TRBD1. J was trimmed by 8 bases and V by 3 bases; bases with no gene match: 5. The length of the CDR3 is 15 residues. Germline-derived CDR1 and CDR2 are SGHAT and FQNNGV. In DNA form, the CDR3 reads TGTGCCAGCAGCTTCGGGACAGGGGGAATGGAAAAACTGTTTTTT. Its translation: CASSFGTGGMEKLFF.

The CDR3 DNA reads as TGCAGCGTCGGGACTAGTGGAAACATTCAGTACTTC. Protein sequence: CSVGTSGNIQYF. The rearrangement uses TRBV29-1 and TRBJ2-4; 8 bases align to TRBD2. Germline lookup yields CDR1 SQVTM and CDR2 ANQGSEA. This CDR3 has 12 amino acids. J gave up 6 bases and V 6 bases, and 4 bases lay outside the gene matches.

The J gene is TRBJ2-7, the V gene TRBV6-5; TRBD2 matches 7 bases. The length of the CDR3 is 13 residues. V lost 6 bases to trimming and J lost 4 bases; unmatched junction nucleotides: 6. CDR1 is MNHEY and CDR2 is SVGAGI in the germline V gene. Written as DNA, the CDR3 is TGTGCCAGCAGGGGACTAACCGATTACGAGCAGTACTTC. Its protein product is CASRGLTDYEQYF.

V is TRBV10-1 and J is TRBJ2-5; TRBD2 is a possible D gene (5 bases). V lost 2 bases and J lost 5, with 12 bases in between. Germline V lookup: CDR1 WNHNN, CDR2 SYGVQD (reference sequence). The CDR3 has 14 residues. The CDR3 coding sequence is TGCGCCAGCAGTGAGGACTTTAGCGTGGAGACCCAGTACTTC. Its translation: CASSEDFSVETQYF.

This chain connects TRBV7-9 to TRBJ1-1; 9 nucleotides match TRBD1. Looked up from germline, CDR1 is SEHNR and CDR2 is FQNEAQ (reference sequence). J was trimmed by 1 base and V by 1 base; bases with no gene match: 7. This CDR3 is 17 amino acids long. CDR3 loop: CASSLGYGTGKNTEAFF. CDR3 nucleotide sequence: TGTGCCAGCAGCTTAGGTTATGGGACAGGGAAGAACACTGAAGCTTTCTTT.

The chain has TRBV10-3 and TRBJ2-1; 14 bases match TRBD2. Germline-derived CDR1 and CDR2 are ENHRY and SYGVKD. V dropped 4 bases and J dropped 7; count of bases not matched to a gene: 9. This CDR3 comprises 17 residues. The CDR3 coding sequence is TGTGCCATCAGTGGTGGGGGACTAGCGGGGGCAAGGAATGAGCAGTTCTTC. This sequence encodes CAISGGGLAGARNEQFF.

The chain joins TRBV5-6 to TRBJ2-7; the D is unclear. This CDR3 has 15 residues. V was cut by 2 bases and J by 1 base, with 13 bases left in between. Germline CDR1 and CDR2: SGHDT and YYEEEE. For the CDR3, the DNA is TGTGCCAGCAGCTTCGTCCCTTCGGAGTCCTACGAGCAGTACTTC. Translation gives CASSFVPSESYEQYF.